These T cell receptor beta chains were read from a single sample in a study of blood T cell repertoires in COVID-19. The data were produced by immunoSEQ multiplex PCR, yet TCRdb's version contains in-frame clones alone and is incomplete. The sample lists around 120,000 clones, about 80% occurring once. The sample consisted of peripheral blood. Receptor source: a man between 65 and 80 years old with active or convalescent COVID-19. Both conserved end residues are part of each CDR3. D genes are given only for firm matches. The size of a clone is reported for some rows only, either as once, few or many, or as a class for expanded clones.

>TRBJ1-3|.|TRBV5-1|.
CASSRNYGGASSGNTIYF
TGCGCCAGCAGCCGGAATTACGGGGGGGCGTCCAGCGGAAACACCATATATTTT
>TRBJ1-1|.|TRBV14|.
CASSLIQGRTEAFF
TGTGCCAGCAGCCTGATACAGGGTCGCACTGAAGCTTTCTTT
>TRBJ1-3|.|TRBV9|.
CASSNIAGNTIYF
TGTGCCAGCAGCAACATTGCTGGAAACACCATATATTTT
>TRBJ2-1|.|TRBV20-1|TRBD1
CSATRDRDSFF
TGCAGTGCAACCCGGGACAGGGATTCGTTCTTC
>TRBJ2-7|.|TRBV13|TRBD2
CASSAAVAGDLEQYF
TGTGCCAGCAGCGCCGCAGTGGCGGGGGATCTCGAGCAGTACTTC
>TRBJ2-5|.|TRBV18|TRBD1
CASLLTGQGQETQYF
TGTGCCAGCTTATTGACGGGACAGGGCCAAGAGACCCAGTACTTC
>TRBJ1-2|.|TRBV30|TRBD1
CAWDPGQGNGYTF
TGTGCCTGGGATCCGGGACAGGGAAATGGCTACACCTTC
>TRBJ1-1|.|TRBV12-3/TRBV12-4|.
CASTDGSDTEAFF
TGTGCCAGCACGGATGGGAGCGACACTGAAGCTTTCTTT
>TRBJ1-4|.|TRBV18|TRBD1
CASRSLRQGGGTNEKLFF
TGTGCCAGCAGATCACTCCGACAGGGTGGTGGAACTAATGAAAAACTGTTTTTT
>TRBJ2-2|.|TRBV11-3|.
CASSLRALGNTGELFF
TGTGCCAGCAGCTTAAGAGCACTCGGGAACACCGGGGAGCTGTTTTTT
>TRBJ2-5|.|TRBV19|TRBD2
CAGLAGVGGRETQYF
TGTGCCGGCCTGGCGGGGGTTGGGGGTCGAGAGACCCAGTACTTC
>TRBJ2-7|.|TRBV4-2|TRBD1
CASSQQGQGGYEQYF
TGTGCCAGCAGCCAACAGGGACAGGGCGGCTACGAGCAGTACTTC
>TRBJ1-2|.|TRBV19|.
CASSRGEGYGYTF
TGTGCCAGTAGTCGGGGGGAGGGCTATGGCTACACCTTC
>TRBJ2-1|.|TRBV3-1/TRBV3-2|.
CASSQRGSSYNEQFF
TGTGCCAGCAGCCAAAGGGGGAGCTCCTACAATGAGCAGTTCTTC
>TRBJ2-7|few|TRBV27|TRBD2
CASSPLAGDGSYEQYF
TGTGCCAGCAGTCCTCTAGCGGGAGACGGGTCCTACGAGCAGTACTTC
>TRBJ1-1|.|TRBV18|TRBD1
CASSPYMDRAAEAFF
TGTGCCAGCTCACCCTATATGGACAGGGCTGCTGAAGCTTTCTTT
>TRBJ1-6|.|TRBV5-4|.
CASSLGGPYSPLHF
TGTGCCAGCAGCTTGGGGGGCCCATATTCACCCCTCCACTTT
>TRBJ2-7|.|TRBV3-1/TRBV3-2|TRBD2
CASSLLAGARREQYF
TGTGCCAGCAGCCTTCTAGCGGGGGCACGGAGGGAGCAGTACTTC
>TRBJ2-3|.|TRBV11-3|.
CASSRQVADTQYF
TGTGCCAGCAGCCGACAGGTCGCAGATACGCAGTATTTT
>TRBJ2-1|.|TRBV7-3|TRBD2
CASSLSSGGSYNEQFF
TGTGCCAGCAGCTTAAGTAGCGGGGGGTCCTACAATGAGCAGTTCTTC
>TRBJ2-5|many|TRBV6-2/TRBV6-3|TRBD2
CASSYELAGVGETQYF
TGTGCCAGCAGTTACGAACTAGCGGGAGTTGGAGAGACCCAGTACTTC
>TRBJ1-2|.|TRBV28|.
CASRETGQHYGYTF
TGTGCCAGCAGGGAGACGGGACAACACTATGGCTACACCTTC
>TRBJ2-7|.|TRBV7-2|TRBD2
CASSPTGGSEQYF
TGTGCCAGCAGTCCCACTGGCGGGAGCGAGCAGTACTTC
>TRBJ1-6|.|TRBV28|TRBD1
CASSFPPEGATRSPLHF
TGTGCCAGCAGTTTCCCACCGGAGGGGGCGACCCGTTCACCCCTCCACTTT
>TRBJ1-1|.|TRBV11-3|.
CASSLDQVTTEAFF
TGTGCCAGCAGCTTAGATCAGGTTACCACTGAAGCTTTCTTT
>TRBJ2-1|.|TRBV28|.
CASSSSAGGKHNEQFF
TGTGCCAGCAGTTCCTCAGCGGGTGGAAAGCATAATGAGCAGTTCTTC
>TRBJ2-3|few|TRBV4-2|.
CASSQDSRDSTQYF
TGTGCCAGCAGCCAAGACTCCCGGGACTCAACCCAGTATTTT
>TRBJ1-2|.|TRBV7-2|.
CASSLGGSAYGYTF
TGTGCCAGCAGCTTAGGCGGGTCCGCCTATGGCTACACCTTC
>TRBJ2-2|.|TRBV7-3|TRBD2
CASSLNQAGGPGELFF
TGTGCCAGCAGCTTAAATCAAGCGGGAGGGCCCGGGGAGCTGTTTTTT
>TRBJ1-5|.|TRBV7-9|.
CASSPAVGQPQHF
TGTGCCAGCAGCCCGGCGGTTGGGCAGCCCCAGCATTTT
>TRBJ1-6|.|TRBV21-1|.
CASSKGQAGGRSPLHF
TGTGCCAGCAGCAAAGGTCAGGCAGGGGGAAGGTCACCCCTCCACTTT
>TRBJ1-2|.|TRBV25-1|TRBD1
CASSEDRLRGYTF
TGTGCCAGCAGCGAGGACAGGCTTAGGGGCTACACCTTC
>TRBJ2-3|.|TRBV15|.
CATSRVLSGDADTQYF
TGTGCCACCAGCAGAGTCCTCTCGGGAGACGCAGATACGCAGTATTTT
>TRBJ2-1|.|TRBV18|TRBD1
CASSQRTGSGNEQFF
TGTGCCAGCTCCCAAAGGACAGGGAGTGGCAATGAGCAGTTCTTC
>TRBJ1-3|.|TRBV7-8|.
CASSSGLRNTIYF
TGTGCCAGCAGCTCTGGACTGAGAAACACCATATATTTT
>TRBJ2-3|.|TRBV7-6|TRBD2
CASSRTSGGVADTQYF
TGTGCCAGCAGCCGGACTAGCGGGGGGGTCGCGGATACGCAGTATTTT
>TRBJ2-5|.|TRBV4-1|TRBD1
CASSRGQNQETQYF
TGCGCCAGCAGCCGGGGACAGAATCAAGAGACCCAGTACTTC
>TRBJ1-4|.|TRBV6-1|.
CASSEVLGRANEKLFF
TGTGCCAGCAGTGAAGTTTTGGGCAGGGCGAATGAAAAACTGTTTTTT
>TRBJ1-2|.|TRBV10-3|.
CANAGGADYGYTF
TGTGCCAACGCGGGGGGCGCCGACTATGGCTACACCTTC
>TRBJ2-1|once|TRBV14|TRBD2
CASSRETSGLYNEQFF
TGTGCCAGCAGCCGAGAGACTAGCGGCCTCTACAATGAGCAGTTCTTC
>TRBJ2-3|.|TRBV7-3|TRBD2
CASSLSGAGGPKDTQYF
TGTGCCAGCAGTTTAAGCGGAGCGGGAGGGCCGAAAGATACGCAGTATTTT
>TRBJ2-7|.|TRBV5-1|TRBD2
CASSLASSGEPYEQYF
TGCGCCAGCAGCTTGGCCTCTAGCGGGGAACCCTACGAGCAGTACTTC
>TRBJ1-3|once|TRBV29-1|.
CSALEQLGGSGNTIYF
TGCAGCGCCTTAGAACAGTTAGGAGGCTCTGGAAACACCATATATTTT
>TRBJ1-2|once|TRBV11-2|.
CASSLGTFYGYTF
TGTGCCAGCAGCCTGGGGACATTTTATGGCTACACCTTC
>TRBJ2-5|.|TRBV24-1|.
CATSDRSQGRETQYF
TGTGCCACCAGTGATCGCTCGCAGGGGCGGGAGACCCAGTACTTC
>TRBJ2-3|.|TRBV29-1|.
CSARQAGTDTQYF
TGCAGCGCCCGACAGGCCGGCACAGATACGCAGTATTTT
>TRBJ1-1|.|TRBV18|.
CASSILGGTEAFF
TGTGCCAGCTCAATCCTGGGAGGCACTGAAGCTTTCTTT
>TRBJ2-7|.|TRBV7-6|TRBD1
CASSSDRGYEQYF
TGTGCCAGCAGCTCGGACAGGGGTTACGAGCAGTACTTC